These 23 T cell receptor beta chains originate from one sample sequenced in a study of tumor-infiltrating lymphocytes in primary liver carcinoma (dated by TCRdb to about 2017). Without any cell sorting, total RNA and DNA were co-extracted from around 18-30 mg of bulk tissue using the AllPrep DNA/RNA mini kit. Sequenced on an Illumina HiSeq 2500. TCRbeta-specific cDNA was reverse-transcribed from roughly 500 ng total RNA using a constant-region primer and ProtoScript II reverse transcriptase. Three nested multiplex PCR rounds, following a slightly modified ARM-PCR procedure, were used to build the TCRbeta libraries. Multiplex TRBV1-TRBV30 forward primers and a Cbeta reverse primer were used in the first two PCR rounds, each of which was run for roughly 10 cycles. The public reads were run again by TCRdb, first through fastp at Q25 and then through MiXCR, and only productive beta chains were kept. Rows with a matching CDR3 protein are joined into one entry that keeps the most common DNA and genes. In all, the sample holds some 190,000 distinct CDR3 sequences, and about 82% of those were seen once. The ten largest clones add up to 15% to 20% of the sample.

The sequencing input was tumor tissue from primary liver carcinoma. The receptors stem from a man in his forties or fifties with primary liver carcinoma and hepatitis B virus infection.

As for this clonotype: An end of the junction differs from the germline gene, which may be a read error. The V and J genes are TRBV6-1 and TRBJ2-1; D is unclear. The CDR3 sequence is 14 residues long. CDR1 is MNHNS, CDR2 SASEGT, per germline. The CDR3 spells CASSVKVTYNEQFF. The CDR3 nucleotides read TGTGCCAGTAGTGTCAAAGTGACGTACAATGAGCAGTTCTTC.

V and J are TRBV19 and TRBJ2-2; D is perhaps TRBD1 (5 bases). CDR3 length: 16 residues. The germline V and J ends were trimmed by 1 base and 0 bases, with 9 bases remaining between them. Germline V gene sequence: CDR1 LNHDA, CDR2 SQIVND (reference sequence). The CDR3 is CASSIGGHPNTGELFF. DNA of the CDR3: TGTGCCAGTAGTATAGGAGGACACCCGAACACCGGGGAGCTGTTTTTT. Using reference TRBV19 and TRBJ2-2 for the parts outside the CDR3, the full variable domain is DGGITQSPKYLFRKEGQNVTLSCEQNLNHDAMYWYRQDPGQGLRLIYYSQIVNDFQKGDIAEGYSVSREKKESFPLTVTSAQKNPTAFYLCASSIGGHPNTGELFFGEGSRLTVL.

In the case of this clonotype: One end of the junction varies from germline; a read error may be responsible. The chain joins TRBV4-2 to TRBJ2-7, with D uncertain. The germline V gene has CDR1 LGHNA and CDR2 YNFKEQ. The CDR3 contains 15 residues. In DNA, the CDR3 is TGTGCTAGCAGACAAGGCACCGGGTCTCAGTACGAGCAGAACTTC. It codes for CASRQGTGSQYEQNF.

Remarks on this clonotype: Since the CDR3 does not end with the conserved phenylalanine or tryptophan, this likely comes from a read error. The chain is built from TRBV6-2 or TRBV6-3 and TRBJ2-4; TRBD1 might be the D (6 bases). The length of the CDR3 is 18 residues. Germline assignment: CDR1 MNHEY and CDR2 SVGEGT. In DNA form, the CDR3 reads TGTGCCATCAGTGGGGAGACAGGCTTTCAGAGGGCCAAAAACATTCAGTACATC. Translation gives CAISGETGFQRAKNIQYI.

V usage is TRBV4-1 and J usage is TRBJ2-2, with TRBD2 identical over 8 bases. The germline CDR1 and CDR2 sequences are MGHRA and YSYEKL. The junction had 16 bases not matched to a gene; V was cut back by 4 bases and J by 3 bases. The CDR3 extends over 19 amino acids. Here the CDR3 DNA reads TGCGCCAGCAGCCCGCGTACGGGAGGGGAGGCCCCGTACACCGGGGAGCTGTTTTTT. Protein: CASSPRTGGEAPYTGELFF.

This clonotype occurred a few times. It may be a read error: a sequence one base away is much more abundant. The chain employs TRBV7-2 and TRBJ2-2; maybe TRBD2 (5 bases). The CDR3 is 13 residues long. CDR1 is SGHTA and CDR2 is FQGNSA in the germline V gene. The DNA of the CDR3 is TGTGCCAGCAGCTCCCAACTGACCGGGAAGCTGTTTTTT. Protein: CASSSQLTGKLFF.

As regards this clonotype: The junction does not match germline at one end; this may be a read error. The chain employs TRBV6-1 and TRBJ2-7; 10 bases match TRBD1. In germline, CDR1 is MNHNS, CDR2 SASEGT. The CDR3 is 16 amino acids. The CDR3 spells CASSADPGQGTYDQYF. CDR3 coding DNA: TGTGCCAGTAGTGCGGACCCGGGACAGGGGACCTACGATCAGTACTTC.

Turning to this clonotype: One junction end disagrees with the germline gene, perhaps due to a read error. The CDR3 sequence is CGVGAPTGTQAANYGYTF. CDR3 DNA: TGCGGCGTTGGGGCACCAACAGGAACTCAAGCGGCTAACTATGGTTACACCTTC. The chain is built from TRBV29-1 and TRBJ1-2; D perhaps matches TRBD1 (5 bases). The CDR3 is made up of 18 amino acids. Germline assignment: CDR1 SQVTM and CDR2 ANQGSEA.

As concerns this clonotype: The conserved closing phenylalanine or tryptophan is absent in this CDR3, likely reflecting a read error. It is unclear where the CDR3 begins or ends on the DNA, so no DNA is shown, and the CDR3 is as TCRdb lists it. The chain carries TRBV10-3 and TRBJ1-1; the table assigns TRBD1, which was not confirmed against the DNA. The CDR3 is 16 amino acids long, termini counted. Per the germline V gene, CDR1 is ENHRY and CDR2 is SYGVKD. The chain's CDR3 is CTISGRSQGLNTEPFS.

On this clonotype: One junction end disagrees with the germline gene, perhaps due to a read error. The chain employs TRBV4-3 and TRBJ2-2, with 7 bases that match TRBD2. Germline V gene sequence: CDR1 LGHNA, CDR2 YSLEER. The CDR3 spans 14 residues. In DNA, the CDR3 is TGCGCCAGCAACCAAGTGGGGGGGAGCGGGGAGCTGTTTTTT. It yields the protein CASNQVGGSGELFF.

Turning to this clonotype: The conserved final phenylalanine or tryptophan is absent from the CDR3, which likely points to a read error. The rearrangement uses TRBV4-2 and TRBJ2-5, with 12 bases fitting TRBD1. The length of the CDR3 is 16 residues. Germline V CDR1 and CDR2: LGHNA, YNFKEQ. The CDR3, as DNA: TGTGCCGGCAGCCAAGACGGGACAGGGGGCCAAGAGGCCCAGTACTAC. Residues: CAGSQDGTGGQEAQYY.

This clonotype was picked up many times. The chain combines TRBV5-5 with TRBJ1-1; D ambiguous. Trimming removed 5 bases at V and 6 bases at J, with 8 bases between. There are 11 residues in the CDR3. Germline V gene lookup returns CDR1 SGHKS and CDR2 YYEKEE (reference sequence). The CDR3 loop is CASRLTAEAFF. In nucleotides, the CDR3 is TGTGCCAGCAGATTGACGGCTGAAGCTTTCTTT.

CDR3 sequence reads: CASKLDRGPTGEAFF. The CDR3 region has the DNA TGTGCCAGCAAATTAGATCGGGGCCCGACTGGTGAAGCTTTCTTT. The rearrangement joins TRBV11-3 to TRBJ1-1; D is possibly TRBD1 (5 bases). The V end lost 7 bases, the J end lost 7 bases, and 22 bases lay between the germline ends. CDR3 length equals 15 residues. In germline, CDR1 is SGHNT, CDR2 YENEEA.

In its sample, this clonotype was seen many times. CDR3: CASSPSGNRASTDTQYF. CDR3 in DNA: TGTGCCAGCAGTCCTAGCGGGAACCGTGCTAGCACAGATACGCAGTATTTT. The rearrangement uses TRBV12-3 or TRBV12-4 and TRBJ2-3, with TRBD2 matching 9 bases. The CDR3 length is 17 residues. Losses at the gene ends were 5 bases for V and 0 bases for J; bases not matched to a gene: 9.

Only one count was recorded for this clonotype. As the CDR3 is not closed by the conserved phenylalanine or tryptophan, this likely results from a read error. The chain joins TRBV11-2 to TRBJ2-1, with a tentative D call TRBD2 (5 bases). The CDR3 length is 16 residues. Germline assignment: CDR1 SGHAT and CDR2 FQNNGV. CDR3 region: CASTFSSQSSYNDQFL. CDR3 bases: TGTGCCAGCACATTTTCTAGCCAGAGCTCCTACAATGATCAGTTCCTC.

With regard to this clonotype: A much more abundant neighbour one base away suggests this may be a read error. The rearrangement joins TRBV28 to TRBJ2-1; TRBD1 matches 11 bases. The germline gives CDR1 MDHEN, CDR2 SYDVKM. The ends lost 8 bases at V and 5 bases at J; junction bases unmatched: 5. CDR3 length: 14 residues. The DNA of the CDR3 is TGTGCCAGCTATGAGGGACAGGGGGACAATGAGCAGTTCTTC. Translated: CASYEGQGDNEQFF.

On this clonotype itself: One junction end disagrees with the germline gene, perhaps due to a read error. The chain combines TRBV28 with TRBJ1-5; no firm D call. The CDR3 has 14 residues. Germline loops: CDR1 MDHEN, CDR2 SYDVKM. The DNA of the CDR3 is TGTGCCAGCAATTTCCAAGGAGCTACTCAGCCCCAGCAATTT. Amino acids: CASNFQGATQPQQF.

This clonotype was recorded many times. The J gene is TRBJ2-3, the V gene TRBV5-1; D remains ambiguous. CDR1 SGHRS and CDR2 YFSETQ come from the germline V gene. CDR3 size: 13 residues. V lost 2 bases, J lost 5 bases, and 9 bases lay in between. The CDR3 DNA sequence: TGCGCCAGCAGCTTAGGAGTACGAGATACGCAGTATTTT. This translates into CASSLGVRDTQYF.

In the case of this clonotype: A read error may produce the germline difference seen at one junction end. The V gene is TRBV6-2 or TRBV6-3, the J gene TRBJ2-7; D not resolved. Germline-derived CDR1 and CDR2 are MNHEY and SVGEGT. This CDR3 contains 13 residues. The CDR3 nucleotides read TGTGCCAGCAATTACAATGTACCCTACGAGCAGTACTTC. Its translation: CASNYNVPYEQYF.

In this sample, this clonotype turned up once. At one of its ends the junction is not consistent with the germline gene, which may arise from a read error. The chain carries TRBV12-3 or TRBV12-4 and TRBJ2-1; no clear D. The CDR3 has 13 amino acids. The CDR3 DNA sequence: TGTGCCAGCAGTTTCTCAGACCCCCATGATCAGTTCTTC. Translating it yields CASSFSDPHDQFF.

The chain carries TRBV29-1 and TRBJ2-5, with D maybe TRBD2 (5 bases). This CDR3 has 13 amino acids. In germline, CDR1 is SQVTM, CDR2 ANQGSEA. This CDR3 reads CIGQRVDSKTQYF. DNA of the CDR3: TGCATCGGCCAGAGGGTGGATTCCAAGACCCAGTACTTC.

The V gene is TRBV6-5, the J gene TRBJ2-3, with D unresolved. The CDR3 is made up of 13 amino acids. Trimming shortened V by 10 bases and J by 3 bases, and 14 bases separated the two germline ends. CDR1 is MNHEY and CDR2 is SVGAGI in the germline V gene. CDR3 DNA: TGTGCCACCACGATACAAAGTACAGATACGCAGTATTTT. It specifies CATTIQSTDTQYF.

To note about this clonotype: A junction boundary mismatches the germline segment, possibly from a read error. The CDR3 is CASSGEGRNEQLF. In DNA, the CDR3 is TGTGCCAGCAGTGGGGAGGGGAGGAATGAGCAGCTCTTC. The rearrangement joins TRBV6-5 to TRBJ2-1; 7 positions match TRBD2. The CDR3 totals 13 residues. Looked up from germline, CDR1 is MNHEY and CDR2 is SVGAGI.